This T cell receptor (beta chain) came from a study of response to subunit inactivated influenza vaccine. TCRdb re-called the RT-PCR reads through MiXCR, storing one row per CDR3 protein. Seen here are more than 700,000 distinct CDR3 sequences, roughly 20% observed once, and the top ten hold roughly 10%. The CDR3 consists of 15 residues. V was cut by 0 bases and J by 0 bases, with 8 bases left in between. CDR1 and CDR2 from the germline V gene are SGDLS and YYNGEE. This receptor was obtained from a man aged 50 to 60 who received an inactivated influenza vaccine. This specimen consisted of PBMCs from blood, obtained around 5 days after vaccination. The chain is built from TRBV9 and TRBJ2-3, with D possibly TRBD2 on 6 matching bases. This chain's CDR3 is CASSVVGTSTDTQYF. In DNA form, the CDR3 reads TGTGCCAGCAGCGTAGTTGGGACTAGCACAGATACGCAGTATTTT.